This T cell receptor (beta chain) comes out of a study of cytomegalovirus exposure and HLA in healthy donors. Study-level results: It was reported that the classifier diagnosed cytomegalovirus status with high specificity and sensitivity in both the original and validation cohorts.

Germline lookup yields CDR1 SGHNT and CDR2 YYREEE (reference sequence). The V gene end was trimmed by 0 bases and the J gene end by 5 bases; junction bases not matched to a gene: 9. There are 16 residues in the CDR3. Generated by immunoSEQ multiplex PCR, the TCRdb table keeps only in-frame clones and is missing some. The repertoire holds under 250,000 clones, roughly 83% seen once, with 4.5% to 7% in the top ten. As regards this clone: The antigen is not known.

Sequencing was carried out using PBMCs. The receptor was derived from a woman in her late teens or twenties in good health and CMV-seronegative. J is TRBJ2-3 and V is TRBV5-4, with 7 bases that match TRBD1. DNA for the CDR3: TGTGCCAGCAGCTTGGGTGACAGGGTTGGTAGAGATACGCAGTATTTT. Its protein is CASSLGDRVGRDTQYF.